A single sample is the source of the 15 T cell receptor beta chains below, sequenced in a study of T-cell reconstitution after alpha-beta-depleted transplantation in children. The TCRbeta library was prepared with unique molecular identifiers. TCRdb called the PCR reads again in MiXCR, with one record for every CDR3 protein. The data contain 600,000 to 700,000 distinct CDR3 sequences, about 15% of them singletons. The specimen was PBMCs from the stem cell graft donor, collected from the stem cell graft. The receptors were gathered from a human donor who donated a stem cell graft to a child with acute myeloid leukemia.

This clonotype was detected ten times or more. The J gene is TRBJ1-2, the V gene TRBV7-2; 11 bases agree with TRBD1. The junction had 2 bases not matched to a gene; V was cut back by 3 bases and J by 2 bases. The CDR3 has 15 amino acids. CDR1 SGHTA and CDR2 FQGNSA come from the germline V gene. The CDR3 loop reads CASSLGTGGNYGYTF. The CDR3 DNA is TGTGCCAGCAGCTTGGGGACAGGGGGAAACTATGGCTACACCTTC.

Concerning this clonotype itself: This may arise from a read error, as a much more abundant clone is one base away. This sequence joins TRBV5-5 and TRBJ2-1; 10 nucleotides match TRBD2. CDR1 is SGHKS, CDR2 YYEKEE, per germline (reference sequence). V was pared by 4 bases and J by 3 bases, with 10 bases of the junction left unmatched. This CDR3 is 17 amino acids long. The CDR3 DNA sequence: TGTGCCAGCAGCATGCGCCCTAGCGGGGGCAGCTACAATGAGCAGTTCTTC. It encodes CASSMRPSGGSYNEQFF.

With respect to this clonotype: A junction boundary mismatches the germline segment, possibly from a read error. V gene TRBV18 combines with J gene TRBJ1-1, with 7 bases identical to TRBD1. The length of the CDR3 is 12 residues. CDR1 is KGHSH and CDR2 is LQKENI in the germline V gene. CDR3 sequence (DNA): TGTGCCAGCTCTTCCGACAGGGCTGAAGCTGTCTTT. This sequence encodes CASSSDRAEAVF.

This chain joins TRBV7-9 and TRBJ2-1, with 11 bases lining up with TRBD1. Germline V gene sequence: CDR1 SEHNR, CDR2 FQNEAQ (reference sequence). The CDR3 is 15 residues long. V was pared by 5 bases and J by 8 bases, with 8 bases of the junction left unmatched. CDR3 amino acids: CASSPSRTGGDEQFF. CDR3 coding DNA: TGTGCCAGCAGCCCGAGTAGGACAGGGGGCGATGAGCAGTTCTTC.

Many counts were recorded for this clonotype. V and J are TRBV10-3 and TRBJ2-1, with D tentatively TRBD2 (5 bases). The CDR3 runs 14 residues. The V end lost 6 bases, the J end lost 3 bases, and 12 bases lay between the germline ends. Germline assignment: CDR1 ENHRY and CDR2 SYGVKD. The DNA for the CDR3 is TGTGCCATCAGATTTAGCGAAATCTACAATGAGCAGTTCTTC. Its translation: CAIRFSEIYNEQFF.

This clonotype was seen many times. This chain links TRBV29-1 with TRBJ1-2; possibly TRBD1 for D (5 bases). V was pared by 2 bases and J by 4 bases, with 23 bases between. The CDR3 runs 17 residues. The germline CDR1 and CDR2 sequences are SQVTM and ANQGSEA. For the CDR3, the DNA is TGCAGCGTTGAACTGTCAGGGAAATTCCCCCCCGGCTATGGCTACACCTTC. This translates into CSVELSGKFPPGYGYTF.

This clonotype was picked up many times. The rearrangement joins TRBV20-1 to TRBJ2-5, with D perhaps given as TRBD1 or TRBD2 (5 bases each). The ends were cut back, 5 bases at V and 7 bases at J, with 17 bases in the middle. Looked up from germline, CDR1 is DFQATT and CDR2 is SNEGSKA (reference sequence). This CDR3 has 13 residues. The CDR3 loop reads CSAWDPNAGTQYF. DNA for the CDR3: TGCAGTGCTTGGGACCCGAACGCAGGGACCCAGTACTTC.

Only a few counts were recorded for this clonotype. This chain connects TRBV7-3 to TRBJ1-2; TRBD1 agrees at 8 bases. Trimming cost V 5 bases and J 9 bases; bases outside gene matches: 14. The CDR3 covers 15 residues. Germline V lookup: CDR1 SGHTA, CDR2 FQGTGA. CDR3 DNA sequence: TGTGCCAGCAGCCCGAAGGACAGGGCGGACGGGAGCTACACCTTC. Its translation: CASSPKDRADGSYTF. Full variable domain (outside the CDR3, taken from reference TRBV7-3 and TRBJ1-2): GAGVSQTPSNKVTEKGKYVELRCDPISGHTALYWYRQSLGQGPEFLIYFQGTGAADDSGLPNDRFFAVRPEGSVSTLKIQRTERGDSAVYLCASSPKDRADGSYTFGSGTRLTVV.

In nucleotides, the CDR3 is TGTGCCAGCAAGGAAAGGACCCATCCCGGGGAGACCCAGTACTTC. Amino acids: CASKERTHPGETQYF. The chain is built from TRBV12-3 or TRBV12-4 and TRBJ2-5; no definite D call. V lost 7 bases and J 5 bases, leaving 20 bases between the germline ends. The length of the CDR3 is 15 residues.

The rearrangement joins TRBV7-9 to TRBJ2-7, with D uncertain. CDR1 and CDR2 (germline): SEHNR, FQNEAQ (reference sequence). This CDR3 contains 13 residues. Between the trimmed V and J ends, which lost 1 base and 0 bases, there was a span of 4 bases. The CDR3 coding sequence is TGTGCCAGCAGCTTAGTTAACTCCTACGAGCAGTACTTC. This gives the protein CASSLVNSYEQYF.

There are a few counts of this clonotype. The chain links TRBV5-8 to TRBJ2-5; D remains ambiguous. The V and J ends lost 3 bases and 6 bases respectively, with 9 bases between them. The CDR3 sequence is 12 residues long. Per the germline V gene, CDR1 is SGHTS and CDR2 is YDEGEE. DNA for the CDR3: TGTGCCAGCAGCTACCGCTCCCAGACCCAGTACTTC. Residues: CASSYRSQTQYF.

Only a few counts were recorded for this clonotype. The chain uses TRBV7-8 and TRBJ2-2; D is unresolved. Trimming took 1 base from V and 6 from J, leaving 12 bases between them. The CDR3 covers 15 residues. CDR1 is SGHVS, CDR2 FQNEAQ, per germline. CDR3 sequence: CASSLGSGRPGELFF. As DNA, the CDR3 is TGTGCCAGCAGCTTAGGCTCTGGTCGTCCCGGGGAGCTGTTTTTT.

The CDR3 loop reads CAIRDSGNTIYF. The CDR3 region has the DNA TGTGCCATCAGGGACTCTGGAAACACCATATATTTT. The rearrangement uses TRBV10-3 and TRBJ1-3; D remains unclear. CDR1 is ENHRY, CDR2 SYGVKD, per germline. This CDR3 spans 12 amino acids. V shed 6 bases and J shed 0 bases, with 3 bases lying between them.

This chain uses TRBV12-3 or TRBV12-4 with TRBJ1-1; D may be TRBD1 (5 bases). Trimming removed 2 bases at V and 4 bases at J, with 11 bases between. This CDR3 spans 14 amino acids. DNA for the CDR3: TGTGCCAGCAGTTTACCCCGAAGGGGCACTGAAGCTTTCTTT. Protein sequence: CASSLPRRGTEAFF.

This clonotype was recorded at least ten times. The chain has TRBV10-3 and TRBJ2-7; tentative D call: TRBD2 (5 bases). The CDR3 contains 13 residues. Germline V lookup: CDR1 ENHRY, CDR2 SYGVKD. Deletions cut 8 bases from V and 7 bases from J, with 18 bases between. The CDR3 bases are TGTGCCATCGGCGGGCAGGACCTGGGGGAGCAGTACGTC. It specifies CAIGGQDLGEQYV.